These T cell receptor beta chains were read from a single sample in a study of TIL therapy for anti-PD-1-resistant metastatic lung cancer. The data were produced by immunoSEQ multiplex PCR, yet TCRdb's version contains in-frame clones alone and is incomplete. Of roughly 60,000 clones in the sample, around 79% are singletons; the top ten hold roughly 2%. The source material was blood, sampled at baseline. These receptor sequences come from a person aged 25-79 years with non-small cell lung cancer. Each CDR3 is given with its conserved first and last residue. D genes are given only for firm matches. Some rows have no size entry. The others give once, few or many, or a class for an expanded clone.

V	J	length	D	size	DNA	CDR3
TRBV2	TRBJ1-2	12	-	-	TGTGCCAGCAGTGTCCCGGGAGGCGGCTACACCTTC	CASSVPGGGYTF
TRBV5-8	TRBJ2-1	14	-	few	TGTGCCAGCGGAGGGGGTTACTCCTACAATGAGCAGTTCTTC	CASGGGYSYNEQFF
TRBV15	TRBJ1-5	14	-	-	TGTGCCACCAGCAGAGAGGTCTTCAATCAGCCCCAGCATTTT	CATSREVFNQPQHF
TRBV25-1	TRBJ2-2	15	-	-	TGTGCCAGCAGTGGGGATTCAGGATACACCGGGGAGCTGTTTTTT	CASSGDSGYTGELFF
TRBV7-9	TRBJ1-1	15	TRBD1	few	TGTGCCAGCAGCGCCATGGGACAGGAGAACACTGAAGCTTTCTTT	CASSAMGQENTEAFF
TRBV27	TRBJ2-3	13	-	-	TGTGCCAGCAGGGGGACGCGCACAGATACGCAGTATTTT	CASRGTRTDTQYF
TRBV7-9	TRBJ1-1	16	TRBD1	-	TGTGCCAGCAGCCCCAACGGCTACAGGGGGCCAACTGAAGCTTTCTTT	CASSPNGYRGPTEAFF
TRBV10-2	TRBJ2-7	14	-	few	TGCGCCAGCTCCACGGGAGTAGGGGTCTACGAGCAGTACTTC	CASSTGVGVYEQYF
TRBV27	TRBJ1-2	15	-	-	TGTGCCAGCAGTTTAGGGTTCGGCCAAAACTATGGCTACACCTTC	CASSLGFGQNYGYTF
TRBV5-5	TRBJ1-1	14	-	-	TGTGCCAGCAGCTTAGTTCAGGGGAACACTGAAGCTTTCTTT	CASSLVQGNTEAFF
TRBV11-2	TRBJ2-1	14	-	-	TGTGCCAGCAGCTTAGTCTCCACCTACAATGAGCAGTTCTTC	CASSLVSTYNEQFF
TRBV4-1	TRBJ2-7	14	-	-	TGCGCCAGCAGACTTGGAGGGACCTCCTACGAGCAGTACTTC	CASRLGGTSYEQYF
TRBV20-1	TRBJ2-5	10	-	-	TGCAGCTCTGGACAAGAGACCCAGTACTTC	CSSGQETQYF
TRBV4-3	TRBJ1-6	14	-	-	TGCGCCAGCAGCCAAGATCAGGGCAGGGAGGCCCTCCACTTT	CASSQDQGREALHF
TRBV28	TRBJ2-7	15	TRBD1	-	TGTGCCAGCAGTTTTAGTGGGACAGGGCGTTCCGAGCAGTACTTC	CASSFSGTGRSEQYF
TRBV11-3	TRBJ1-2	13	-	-	TGTGCCAGCAGCTTAGGGGGGGCAGTTGGCTACACCTTC	CASSLGGAVGYTF
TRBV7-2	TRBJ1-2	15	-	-	TGTGCCAGCAGCTTAGTGGCGGAACCGATCTATGGCTACACCTTC	CASSLVAEPIYGYTF
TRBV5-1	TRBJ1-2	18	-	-	TGCGCCAGCAGCTTCCCGCTGGGGTCGACGCTGGGGGGAGATGGCTACACCTTC	CASSFPLGSTLGGDGYTF
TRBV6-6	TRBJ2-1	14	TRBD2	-	TGTGCCAGCACCCCGGGACTACTCTACAATGAGCAGTTCTTC	CASTPGLLYNEQFF
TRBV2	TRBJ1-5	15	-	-	TGTGCCAGCACCCGCCAACAGGGAATTAATCAGCCCCAGCATTTT	CASTRQQGINQPQHF
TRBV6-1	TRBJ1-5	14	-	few	TGTGCCAGCACTGAGGGGTACCAAAGGCAGCCCCAGCATTTT	CASTEGYQRQPQHF
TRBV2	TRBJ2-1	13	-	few	TGTGCCAGCAGTACGACCAATAAAGGTGAGCAGTTCTTC	CASSTTNKGEQFF
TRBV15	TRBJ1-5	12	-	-	TGTGCCACCAGCAGAGGTTATCAGCCCCAGCATTTT	CATSRGYQPQHF
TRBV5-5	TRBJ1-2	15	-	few	TGTGCCAGCAGCTTGCTGGCGGCCCCTGGCTATGGCTACACCTTC	CASSLLAAPGYGYTF
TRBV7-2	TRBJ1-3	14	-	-	TGTGCCAGCAGCTTAAGTCAGGGCGGAAACACCATATATTTT	CASSLSQGGNTIYF
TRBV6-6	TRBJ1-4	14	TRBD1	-	TGTGCCAGCAAGGGGGCGCGCAGTAATGAAAAACTGTTTTTT	CASKGARSNEKLFF
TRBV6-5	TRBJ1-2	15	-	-	TGTGCCAGCAGTCACGACCTGACTCGGACGGATGGCTACACCTTC	CASSHDLTRTDGYTF
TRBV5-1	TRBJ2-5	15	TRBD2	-	TGCGCCAGCAGCCCCGGGGGGGCGGGTTTAGAGACCCAGTACTTC	CASSPGGAGLETQYF
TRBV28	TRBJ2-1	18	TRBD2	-	TGTGCCACCTACGCGGGACTAGCGGGTCTCACCAGTGGGAATGAGCAGTTCTTC	CATYAGLAGLTSGNEQFF
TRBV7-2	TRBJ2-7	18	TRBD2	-	TGTGCCAGCAGCTCAACTACTAGCGGGGGACACCTTTCCTACGAGCAGTACTTC	CASSSTTSGGHLSYEQYF
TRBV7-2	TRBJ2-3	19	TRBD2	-	TGTGCCAGCAGCTTAGGGGTCCTAGCGGGAGTAGGTTCTTCCGATACGCAGTATTTT	CASSLGVLAGVGSSDTQYF
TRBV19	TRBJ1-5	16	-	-	TGTGCCAGTAGTAGCGATCAGGGGCTCGGCAATCAGCCCCAGCATTTT	CASSSDQGLGNQPQHF
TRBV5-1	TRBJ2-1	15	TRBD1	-	TGCGCCAGCAGACCTACAGGGGGCTCCTACAATGAGCAGTTCTTC	CASRPTGGSYNEQFF
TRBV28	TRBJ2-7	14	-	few	TGTGCCAGCAGTTTCATGGGATTATCCTACGAGCAGTACTTC	CASSFMGLSYEQYF
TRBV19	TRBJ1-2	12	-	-	TGTGCCAGTAGTCAGGACGGGAATGGCTACACCTTC	CASSQDGNGYTF
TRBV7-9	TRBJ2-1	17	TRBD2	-	TGTGCCAGCAGCCCCATGCGCCGGGGGGGGCCCCTTTTTGAGCAGTTCTTC	CASSPMRRGGPLFEQFF
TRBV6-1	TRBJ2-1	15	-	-	TGTGCCAGCATTCTGGGTGAAAGTGGGTACAATGAGCAGTTCTTC	CASILGESGYNEQFF
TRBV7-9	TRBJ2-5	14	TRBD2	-	TGTGCCAGCAGTTCACTAGCGGTTCAAGAGACCCAGTACTTC	CASSSLAVQETQYF
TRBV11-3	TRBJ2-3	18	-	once	TGTGCCAGCAGCTTAGACTTCTGGACAAGCCCAACCACAGATACGCAGTATTTT	CASSLDFWTSPTTDTQYF
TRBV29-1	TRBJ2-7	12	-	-	TGCAGCGTTGATGGGCCAGGCGGCGAGCAGTACTTC	CSVDGPGGEQYF
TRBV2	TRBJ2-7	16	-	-	TGTGCCAGCGAACAGGGAACGGTGCACCCCTCCTACGAGCAGTACTTC	CASEQGTVHPSYEQYF
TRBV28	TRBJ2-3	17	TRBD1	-	TGTGCCAGCATCCCATGGCGGCGGGACAGGGGCACAGATACGCAGTATTTT	CASIPWRRDRGTDTQYF
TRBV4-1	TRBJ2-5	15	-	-	TGCGCCAGCAGCCAAGTGGCGGGGTTCCAAGAGACCCAGTACTTC	CASSQVAGFQETQYF
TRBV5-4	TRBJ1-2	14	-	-	TGTGCCAGCAACTGGGGAGGGGTGGACTATGGCTACACCTTC	CASNWGGVDYGYTF
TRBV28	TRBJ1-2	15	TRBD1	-	TGTGCCAGCAGTACGGCGACAGGGCCAACTGGTGGCTACACCTTC	CASSTATGPTGGYTF
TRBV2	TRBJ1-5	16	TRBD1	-	TGTGCCAGCAGTGAACAGGGGACAGGGAGCAATCAGCCCCAGCATTTT	CASSEQGTGSNQPQHF
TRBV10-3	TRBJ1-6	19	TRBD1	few	TGTGCCATCAGTGAGTTAGCGACAGGGAAGGTTATAGTGAATTCACCCCTCCACTTT	CAISELATGKVIVNSPLHF
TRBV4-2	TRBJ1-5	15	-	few	TGTGCCAGCAGCCAACAAGAAGACGGCAATCAGCCCCAGCATTTT	CASSQQEDGNQPQHF
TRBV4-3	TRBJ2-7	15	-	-	TGCGCCAGCAGCCAAGCCTACCCAGGTTCCTACGAGCAGTACTTC	CASSQAYPGSYEQYF
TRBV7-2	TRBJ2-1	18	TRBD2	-	TGTGCCAGCAGCGCACCCTCGGGGGGGGTAAGCTCCTACAATGAGCAGTTCTTC	CASSAPSGGVSSYNEQFF
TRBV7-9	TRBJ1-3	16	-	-	TGTGCCAGCAGCACCCTCCAGGGGATCTCTGGAAACACCATATATTTT	CASSTLQGISGNTIYF
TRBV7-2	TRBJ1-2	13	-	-	TGTGCCAGCAGCTTCGGTCAGAGCTATGGCTACACCTTC	CASSFGQSYGYTF
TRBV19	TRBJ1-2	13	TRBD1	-	TGTGCCAGTAAGGACAGGGGGTCCTATGGCTACACCTTC	CASKDRGSYGYTF
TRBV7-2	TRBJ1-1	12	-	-	TGTGCCAGCACTTCACTGAACACTGAAGCTTTCTTT	CASTSLNTEAFF
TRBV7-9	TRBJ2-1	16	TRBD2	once	TGTGCCAGCAGCTCCGGACTAGCGGGCTCCTACAATGAGCAGTTCTTC	CASSSGLAGSYNEQFF
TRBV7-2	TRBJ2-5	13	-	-	TGTGCCAGCAGCCCCGGAGTGGGGGAGACCCAGTACTTC	CASSPGVGETQYF
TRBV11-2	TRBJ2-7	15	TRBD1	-	TGTGCCAGCAGCTTAGTAGGGCCAGGGGGCGCCGAGCAGTACTTC	CASSLVGPGGAEQYF
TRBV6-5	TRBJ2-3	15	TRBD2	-	TGTGCCAGCAGTTTCGGGGGGACTAGCACAGATACGCAGTATTTT	CASSFGGTSTDTQYF
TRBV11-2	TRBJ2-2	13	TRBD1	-	TGTGCCAGCAGTCTCAGGGGGCCCGGGGAGCTGTTTTTT	CASSLRGPGELFF